The TCR beta chain under discussion was sequenced for a study of early T cells in non-severe SARS-CoV-2 infection. Study details: The chains were unpaired, and the sequenced material was bulk RNA from unsorted whole blood.

Remarks on this clonotype: What it binds is not known.

The germline V and J ends were trimmed by 0 bases and 0 bases, with 9 bases remaining between them. Germline V gene sequence: CDR1 MRHNA, CDR2 SNTAGT. The length of the CDR3 is 16 residues. Unique molecular identifiers were attached to individual cDNA molecules. In TCRdb, the 5' RACE reads were re-called with MiXCR into one record per CDR3 protein. Of 52,000 or so distinct CDR3 sequences listed, about an eighth are singletons. Findings and caveats of the study: Lookups in VDJdb leaned toward anti-spike CD8 responses and missed private and CD4 specificities.

V is TRBV6-4 and J is TRBJ2-1; D assignment may be TRBD1 or TRBD2 (5 bases each). The specimen was whole blood. The clonotype comes from an adult who was a healthcare worker with PCR-confirmed SARS-CoV-2 infection or an uninfected control (not recorded which). The CDR3 protein is CASSDSVGASYNEQFF. In DNA form, the CDR3 reads TGTGCCAGCAGTGACTCTGTCGGGGCCTCCTACAATGAGCAGTTCTTC.